These 24 T cell receptor beta chains were sequenced from one sample in a study of T cell responses to AZD1222 COVID-19 vaccine. Method: immunoSEQ multiplex PCR; TCRdb's copy keeps in-frame clones and lacks some. Seen here are over 130,000 clones, under 95% observed once, and the top ten hold around 6.9%. The material was peripheral blood, obtained 28 days after the second dose of the MenACWY control vaccine. These receptors were taken from an adult who received the MenACWY meningococcal vaccine as a control.

The CDR3 DNA reads TGTGCCAGCAGGGGGACAGCAAACACTGAAGCTTTCTTT. Translating it yields CASRGTANTEAFF. The chain carries TRBV27 and TRBJ1-1; TRBD1 agrees at 7 bases. This CDR3 region has 13 residues. With V trimmed by 6 bases and J by 2 bases, 3 bases remained unmatched. Germline V gene data show CDR1 as MNHEY and CDR2 as SMNVEV (reference sequence).

This chain links TRBV7-2 with TRBJ2-7, with D unclear. This CDR3 comprises 15 residues. V shed 3 bases and J shed 0 bases, with 12 bases lying between them. The germline V gene has CDR1 SGHTA and CDR2 FQGNSA. CDR3 protein: CASSLDGILSYEQYF. As DNA, the CDR3 is TGTGCCAGCAGCTTGGACGGAATCCTCTCCTACGAGCAGTACTTC.

The chain carries TRBV15 and TRBJ2-2; TRBD2 matches 11 bases. This CDR3 region has 17 residues. Trimming removed 8 bases from V and 6 bases from J; junction bases left unmatched: 14. CDR1 and CDR2 from the germline V gene are LNHNV and YYDKDF (reference sequence). CDR3 sequence (DNA): TGTGCCACCGGTTTTAGCGGGGGGGCCTTTGGAGCCGGGGAGCTGTTTTTT. This gives the protein CATGFSGGAFGAGELFF.

The chain combines TRBV7-3 with TRBJ1-6; D remains unclear. Germline CDR1 reads SGHTA; CDR2 reads FQGTGA. The CDR3 has 16 residues. Trimming pared 3 bases from V and 3 bases from J, leaving 12 bases between. The CDR3 region is CASSFPRGLYNSPLHF. As DNA, the CDR3 is TGTGCCAGCAGCTTTCCGCGCGGGCTCTATAATTCACCCCTCCACTTT.

The gene calls are TRBV7-2 and TRBJ2-7, with 8 bases lining up with TRBD2. Germline V gives CDR1 SGHTA, CDR2 FQGNSA. With 5 bases clipped from V and 1 base from J, the junction kept 4 bases outside the gene matches. There are 14 residues in the CDR3. The CDR3: CASSPGLVSYEQYF. The CDR3, as DNA: TGTGCCAGCAGCCCGGGACTAGTGTCCTACGAGCAGTACTTC. The full variable domain, completed using reference TRBV7-2 and TRBJ2-7, is GAGVSQSPSNKVTEKGKDVELRCDPISGHTALYWYRQSLGQGLEFLIYFQGNSAPDKSGLPSDRFSAERTGGSVSTLTIQRTQQEDSAVYLCASSPGLVSYEQYFGPGTRLTVT.

The genes are TRBV6-5 and TRBJ2-7, with D possibly TRBD1 on 6 matching bases. Germline V CDR1 and CDR2: MNHEY, SVGAGI. This CDR3 region has 14 residues. V shed 4 bases and J shed 3 bases, with 13 bases lying between them. CDR3 protein: CASSSTGQNYEQYF. In nucleotides, the CDR3 is TGTGCCAGCAGTTCTACCGGACAGAACTACGAGCAGTACTTC.

This clone was recorded only once. The V and J genes are TRBV10-3 and TRBJ2-7; TRBD2 matches 10 bases. This CDR3 region has 14 residues. Trimming cost V 6 bases and J 6 bases; bases outside gene matches: 8. Germline V gives CDR1 ENHRY, CDR2 SYGVKD. Written as DNA, the CDR3 is TGTGCCATCAGGGAGCGGGAGGGCCGTATCGAGCAGTACTTC. It yields the protein CAIREREGRIEQYF.

The CDR3 coding sequence is TGTGCCAGTAGTCCCGGGACTAACACCGGGGAGCTGTTTTTT. Translated: CASSPGTNTGELFF. The chain joins TRBV19 to TRBJ2-2, with D possibly TRBD2 on 6 matching bases. Germline values: CDR1 LNHDA, CDR2 SQIVND (reference sequence). The CDR3 totals 14 residues. Deletions cut 5 bases from V and 2 bases from J, with 9 bases between.

This clone was observed once. V is TRBV5-1 and J is TRBJ1-1, with D tentatively TRBD1 (6 bases). Trimming cost V 3 bases and J 6 bases, with 18 bases left between them. The CDR3 covers 15 residues. Germline loops: CDR1 SGHRS, CDR2 YFSETQ. For the CDR3, the DNA is TGCGCCAGCAGCTATTCAGGGGCCCGATCCGCTGAAGCTTTCTTT. This sequence encodes CASSYSGARSAEAFF.

As regards this clone: Other DNA variants within this sample encode the same CDR3. The chain links TRBV28 to TRBJ1-5, with unresolved D. Germline V gene sequence: CDR1 MDHEN, CDR2 SYDVKM. Trimming shortened V by 3 bases and J by 6 bases, and 3 bases separated the two germline ends. This CDR3 contains 11 residues. In nucleotides, the CDR3 is TGTGCCAGCAGTTTTGGTCAGCCCCAGCATTTT. As protein: CASSFGQPQHF.

The rearrangement uses TRBV10-1 and TRBJ2-2; TRBD2 matches at 14 bases. Per germline, CDR1 WNHNN and CDR2 SYGVQD (reference sequence). With V trimmed by 1 base and J by 4 bases, 11 bases remained unmatched. The CDR3 runs to 20 residues. The CDR3 DNA is TGCGCCAGCAGTGAGTTCGGGACTAGCGGGAGAGCGATCCTCACCGGGGAGCTGTTTTTT. Its protein product is CASSEFGTSGRAILTGELFF.

This clone has only a few counts. The rearrangement links TRBV7-2 to TRBJ1-6; tentatively, D is TRBD1 (5 bases). CDR1 and CDR2 (germline): SGHTA, FQGNSA. Trimming removed 1 base from V and 7 bases from J, with 11 bases in between. The CDR3 is made up of 15 amino acids. The CDR3 DNA follows: TGTGCCAGCAGCTTAGGCGGGGGGGAGAATTCACCCCTCCACTTT. Translated: CASSLGGGENSPLHF.

The V and J genes are TRBV7-2 and TRBJ1-5; D is unclear. The CDR3 runs 14 residues. Germline CDR1 and CDR2: SGHTA and FQGNSA. The germline V and J ends were trimmed by 5 bases and 7 bases, with 15 bases remaining between them. The CDR3 reads CASSPHGSEQPQHF. CDR3 nucleotides: TGTGCCAGCAGCCCCCACGGGTCCGAGCAGCCCCAGCATTTT.

The rearrangement uses TRBV7-2 and TRBJ1-3; 9 bases fit TRBD1. Germline V CDR1 and CDR2: SGHTA, FQGNSA. Losses at the gene ends were 1 base for V and 6 bases for J; bases not matched to a gene: 7. This CDR3 comprises 16 residues. The CDR3 sequence: CASSLVGTGTSNTIYF. The DNA for the CDR3 is TGTGCCAGCAGCTTAGTGGGGACAGGGACTTCAAACACCATATATTTT.

The chain links TRBV7-3 to TRBJ1-1, with D unclear. CDR1 SGHTA and CDR2 FQGTGA come from the germline V gene. V shed 2 bases and J shed 1 base, with 5 bases lying between them. This CDR3 has 13 amino acids. CDR3 region: CASSLHRNTEAFF. For the CDR3, the DNA is TGTGCCAGCAGCTTACATAGGAACACTGAAGCTTTCTTT.

The chain carries TRBV19 and TRBJ1-2; D might be TRBD1 (5 bases). Trimming left V 3 bases short and J 5 bases short, with 19 bases between. Per the germline V gene, CDR1 is LNHDA and CDR2 is SQIVND (reference sequence). This CDR3 contains 16 residues. CDR3 DNA: TGTGCCAGTAGTATTGCCCCCAGTGGTGGGGCTTATGGCTACACCTTC. It yields the protein CASSIAPSGGAYGYTF.

V gene TRBV6-5 combines with J gene TRBJ1-1; D gene uncertain. V was shortened by 4 bases and J by 2 bases, with 11 bases between the two germline ends. The CDR3 is 14 residues long. In germline, CDR1 is MNHEY, CDR2 SVGAGI. CDR3 DNA: TGTGCCAGCAGTTTGGGCGCGCCTAACACTGAAGCTTTCTTT. It specifies CASSLGAPNTEAFF.

This rearrangement joins TRBV12-5 to TRBJ1-3; D is unresolved. The CDR3 length is 12 residues. The germline CDR1 and CDR2 sequences are LGHNT and FRNRAP. V was trimmed by 5 bases and J by 4 bases, leaving 6 bases between them. The CDR3 protein is CASGSEGNTIYF. The CDR3 DNA is TGTGCTAGTGGTAGCGAAGGAAACACCATATATTTT.

This clone was seen a single time. The V gene is TRBV20-1, the J gene TRBJ1-4; possible D gene TRBD1, 5 bases. Germline V CDR1 and CDR2: DFQATT, SNEGSKA (reference sequence). Trimming removed 3 bases from V and 15 bases from J, with 14 bases in between. The CDR3 is 11 residues long. The CDR3 nucleotides read TGCAGTGCTAGCCTACTCGGGGGGTTGTTTTTT. Protein sequence: CSASLLGGLFF.

The chain has TRBV27 and TRBJ1-1; 9 bases align to TRBD1. CDR1 and CDR2 from the germline V gene are MNHEY and SMNVEV (reference sequence). CDR3 length: 16 amino acids. Trimming removed 6 bases from V and 4 bases from J; junction bases left unmatched: 12. This CDR3 reads CASSATGGGLGTEAFF. DNA of the CDR3: TGTGCCAGCAGCGCAACAGGGGGCGGGTTAGGCACTGAAGCTTTCTTT.

CDR3 sequence (DNA): TGTGCCAGCAGCTTGGATACCCAGGCTTCCTACGAGCAGTACTTC. Translation: CASSLDTQASYEQYF. The chain couples TRBV5-5 to TRBJ2-7; D ambiguous. The CDR3 length is 15 residues. The V gene's germline CDR1 is SGHKS and CDR2 YYEKEE (reference sequence). The V end was cut by 0 bases, the J end by 1 base, with 11 bases between.

This clone came up once. The chain recombines TRBV7-2 with TRBJ1-2; 7 nucleotides align to TRBD1. The CDR3 consists of 13 residues. V lost 5 bases to trimming and J lost 2 bases; unmatched junction nucleotides: 2. CDR1 and CDR2 (germline): SGHTA, FQGNSA. The CDR3 DNA reads TGTGCCAGCAGCCTACAGGGGAACTATGGCTACACCTTC. Residues: CASSLQGNYGYTF.

V is TRBV6-1 and J is TRBJ2-1; D may be TRBD1 or TRBD2 (5 bases each). Germline CDR1 and CDR2: MNHNS and SASEGT. V was shortened by 5 bases and J by 9 bases, with 14 bases between the two germline ends. CDR3 length: 13 residues. CDR3 sequence reads: CASSRDLTGEQFF. The CDR3 region has the DNA TGTGCCAGCAGTAGGGACCTCACCGGTGAGCAGTTCTTC.

This chain joins TRBV19 and TRBJ2-7, with TRBD1 identical over 7 bases. V dropped 5 bases and J dropped 3; count of bases not matched to a gene: 10. CDR3 length equals 15 residues. In germline, CDR1 is LNHDA, CDR2 SQIVND (reference sequence). CDR3: CASSLLQGKGYEQYF. In DNA form, the CDR3 reads TGTGCCAGTAGTCTCCTACAGGGGAAAGGCTACGAGCAGTACTTC.